The 28 T cell receptor beta chains in this list originate from one sample, sequenced in a study of blood T cell repertoires in COVID-19 (dated by TCRdb to about 2020). The library was prepared using the immunoSEQ multiplex PCR assay. TCRdb's version of the immuneACCESS table is confined to in-frame rearrangements and falls short of the full clone set. An unresolved V gene accounts for under half of the shortfall where checked; the remainder is of unknown origin. Present in this sample are some 260,000 clones, 65% to 85% of which were seen just once. The ten biggest clones cover around 3.6% of the sample. Specimen: peripheral blood. The origin of the receptors is a woman in her 40s with active or convalescent COVID-19.

V usage is TRBV7-9 and J usage is TRBJ2-7; D may be TRBD2 (6 bases). The germline gives CDR1 SEHNR, CDR2 FQNEAQ (reference sequence). This CDR3 spans 14 amino acids. V was shortened by 0 bases and J by 5 bases, with 11 bases between the two germline ends. CDR3: CASSLAGGSHEQYF. For the CDR3, the DNA is TGTGCCAGCAGCTTAGCCGGGGGTAGCCACGAGCAGTACTTC.

The V and J genes are TRBV11-2 and TRBJ2-7, with a tentative D call TRBD2 (5 bases). The CDR3 extends over 14 amino acids. V shed 4 bases and J shed 2 bases, with 12 bases lying between them. Germline CDR1 and CDR2: SGHAT and FQNNGV. The CDR3 nucleotides are TGTGCCAGCAGCTACCGAATCGGGACCTACGAGCAGTACGTC. This encodes CASSYRIGTYEQYV.

The V call is TRBV11-2, the J call TRBJ2-5, with 9 bases matching TRBD1. V shed 5 bases, J shed 5 bases, and the junction held 12 bases outside the gene matches. This CDR3 region has 16 residues. CDR1 is SGHAT and CDR2 is FQNNGV in the germline V gene. The CDR3 nucleotides are TGTGCCAGCAGCCCAGTCCCGGGACAGGGATTGGAGACCCAGTACTTC. This encodes CASSPVPGQGLETQYF.

As concerns this clone: In the same sample, other DNA sequences code for this CDR3. This chain connects TRBV12-2 to TRBJ1-5. TRBV12-2 is tagged as a pseudogene. The CDR3 has 16 residues. CDR3 coding DNA: TGTGCAAGTCGCTTAGCAAGGGGGGGAAGCAATCAGCCCCAGCATTTT. This sequence encodes CASRLARGGSNQPQHF.

The rearrangement links TRBV5-1 to TRBJ1-1, with 7 bases that match TRBD1. V dropped 5 bases and J dropped 0; count of bases not matched to a gene: 7. CDR3 length equals 15 residues. The germline V gene has CDR1 SGHRS and CDR2 YFSETQ. CDR3 DNA: TGCGCCAGCAGTCATTTGGGACAGATGAACACTGAAGCTTTCTTT. Its protein is CASSHLGQMNTEAFF.

The chain has TRBV6-5 and TRBJ1-1, with 9 bases fitting TRBD1. The V gene's germline CDR1 is MNHEY and CDR2 SVGAGI. The V gene end was trimmed by 6 bases and the J gene end by 11 bases; junction bases not matched to a gene: 7. This CDR3 contains 12 residues. For the CDR3, the DNA is TGTGCCAGCAGCATTAACAGGGGGCAGGCTTTCTTT. Residues: CASSINRGQAFF.

V usage is TRBV28 and J usage is TRBJ1-5, with 7 bases that match TRBD1. After removal of 2 bases from V and 8 bases from J, the junction contained 9 bases not matched to a gene. The CDR3 contains 15 residues. Germline CDR1 and CDR2: MDHEN and SYDVKM. Written as DNA, the CDR3 is TGTGCCAGCAGTTTAGGCGACAGGGAAGGGGAGCCCCAGCATTTT. Protein: CASSLGDREGEPQHF.

The rearrangement links TRBV4-1 to TRBJ2-1; 12 bases map to TRBD2. CDR3 length: 16 amino acids. Germline CDR1 and CDR2: MGHRA and YSYEKL. V gave up 3 bases and J gave up 8 bases; unmatched junction bases: 8. The CDR3 sequence is CASSQQLAGGFDEQFF. The CDR3 DNA reads TGCGCCAGCAGCCAGCAACTAGCGGGGGGTTTCGATGAGCAGTTCTTC.

This clone came up once. The chain is built from TRBV28 and TRBJ2-5, with TRBD2 matching over 7 bases. The CDR3 spans 14 residues. V lost 6 bases to trimming and J lost 4 bases; unmatched junction nucleotides: 8. Germline assignment: CDR1 MDHEN and CDR2 SYDVKM. The CDR3 reads CASSTGGRRETQYF. CDR3 in DNA: TGTGCCAGCAGCACGGGAGGTAGGCGAGAGACCCAGTACTTC.

V gene TRBV5-4 combines with J gene TRBJ1-6, with TRBD1 matching over 7 bases. The CDR3 extends over 16 amino acids. Per germline, CDR1 SGHNT and CDR2 YYREEE (reference sequence). The ends lost 0 bases at V and 7 bases at J; junction bases unmatched: 7. This CDR3 reads CASSLVGDSLNSPLHF. The CDR3 DNA is TGTGCCAGCAGCTTGGTCGGGGACAGCCTAAATTCACCCCTCCACTTT. The complete variable domain, with remaining parts taken from reference TRBV5-4 and TRBJ1-6, reads ETGVTQSPTHLIKTRGQQVTLRCSSQSGHNTVSWYQQALGQGPQFIFQYYREEENGRGNFPPRFSGLQFPNYSSELNVNALELDDSALYLCASSLVGDSLNSPLHFGNGTRLTVT.

This clone was counted many times. The V call is TRBV12-3 or TRBV12-4, the J call TRBJ2-5; possibly TRBD2 for D (6 bases). The CDR3 contains 12 residues. Trimming removed 6 bases from V and 5 bases from J, with 10 bases in between. In nucleotides, the CDR3 is TGTGCCAGCAGCTCAGGGAGGGAGACCCAGTACTTC. As protein: CASSSGRETQYF.

CDR3 coding DNA: TGTGCCAGAAGCTTGCTCCCCAAGCTATCTTATAATTCACCCCTCCACTTT. Translation: CARSLLPKLSYNSPLHF. The rearrangement links TRBV5-3 to TRBJ1-6; no firm D call. TRBV5-3 is known as an ORF, though its function is uncertain. There are 17 residues in the CDR3. V lost 1 base and J lost 4, with 15 bases in between.

J is TRBJ1-3 and V is TRBV19; D ambiguous. The germline V gene has CDR1 LNHDA and CDR2 SQIVND (reference sequence). With 3 bases removed from V and 1 base from J, the gap between germline ends came to 10 bases. The CDR3 has 15 residues. DNA for the CDR3: TGTGCCAGTAGTATCCGGGGTCGATCTGGAAACACCATATATTTT. As protein: CASSIRGRSGNTIYF.

This chain links TRBV10-3 with TRBJ1-1; no clear D gene. Germline V CDR1 and CDR2: ENHRY, SYGVKD. The CDR3 sequence is 11 residues long. V dropped 7 bases and J dropped 1 base, with 4 bases sitting between them. CDR3 DNA sequence: TGTGCCATCATAGAGAACACTGAAGCTTTCTTT. This translates into CAIIENTEAFF.

The gene calls are TRBV6-5 and TRBJ2-7; 12 positions agree with TRBD1. J lost 4 bases, V lost 7 bases, and 8 bases had no gene match. CDR1 and CDR2 (germline): MNHEY, SVGAGI. CDR3 length: 15 amino acids. The CDR3 bases are TGTGCCAGCAAACCATCGGGACAGGGGGCGTACGAGCAGTACGTC. The encoded protein is CASKPSGQGAYEQYV.

This clone appeared a few times. The chain uses TRBV4-1 and TRBJ1-2; 9 nucleotides align to TRBD1. This CDR3 contains 15 residues. Trimming removed 3 bases from V and 4 bases from J; junction bases left unmatched: 6. From germline, CDR1 is MGHRA and CDR2 YSYEKL. The chain's CDR3 is CASSQGQGNVYGYTF. DNA for the CDR3: TGCGCCAGCAGCCAGGGACAGGGAAACGTCTATGGCTACACCTTC.

The chain carries TRBV2 and TRBJ1-2; a possible D gene is TRBD1 (5 bases). The ends were cut back, 6 bases at V and 0 bases at J, with 11 bases in the middle. The CDR3 loop spans 14 amino acids. The germline gives CDR1 SNHLY, CDR2 FYNNEI. The CDR3 DNA is TGTGCCAGCAGGGTGACAGCCTCTAACTATGGCTACACCTTC. This sequence encodes CASRVTASNYGYTF.

There are a few counts of this clone. The chain has TRBV5-4 and TRBJ1-3; 12 bases match TRBD1. Trimming took 4 bases from V and 6 from J; bases not matched to a gene: 8. Per germline, CDR1 SGHNT and CDR2 YYREEE (reference sequence). This CDR3 comprises 16 residues. The CDR3 protein is CASSIGTGGALNTIYF. CDR3 nucleotides: TGTGCCAGCAGCATCGGGACAGGGGGCGCCTTAAACACCATATATTTT.

This chain connects TRBV2 to TRBJ2-7; weak D call: TRBD1 (6 bases). Trimming removed 8 bases at V and 0 bases at J, with 14 bases between. Germline V gene sequence: CDR1 SNHLY, CDR2 FYNNEI. The CDR3 loop spans 14 amino acids. CDR3 region: CASGRGFLSYEQYF. The CDR3, as DNA: TGTGCCAGCGGTAGGGGGTTTCTCTCCTACGAGCAGTACTTC.

The chain uses TRBV5-6 and TRBJ2-7; D gene ambiguous. The V gene's germline CDR1 is SGHDT and CDR2 YYEEEE. This CDR3 region has 13 residues. Trimming took off 2 bases at V and 0 bases at J, with 6 bases between the two ends. The chain's CDR3 is CASSLAGSYEQYV. The CDR3 region has the DNA TGTGCCAGCAGCTTAGCAGGCTCCTACGAGCAGTACGTC.

The chain combines TRBV10-3 with TRBJ2-7; 8 nucleotides align to TRBD1. The germline V gene encodes CDR1 ENHRY and CDR2 SYGVKD. This CDR3 is built from 13 residues. V lost 6 bases, J lost 2 bases, and 3 bases stayed unmatched. The CDR3 loop reads CAIRDRVTYEQYF. Here the CDR3 DNA reads TGTGCCATCAGGGACAGGGTAACCTACGAGCAGTACTTC.

This sequence joins TRBV4-1 and TRBJ1-1, with a possible D match to TRBD1 (6 bases). With 4 bases removed from V and 8 bases from J, the gap between germline ends came to 11 bases. The CDR3 length is 12 residues. Germline values: CDR1 MGHRA, CDR2 YSYEKL. Here the CDR3 DNA reads TGCGCCAGCAGCCCTCGAGGGGGAGAAGCTTTCTTT. It yields the protein CASSPRGGEAFF.

The chain uses TRBV7-3 and TRBJ1-1; D is ambiguous. The germline gives CDR1 SGHTA, CDR2 FQGTGA. CDR3 length: 13 amino acids. The ends were cut back, 0 bases at V and 1 base at J, with 3 bases in the middle. The CDR3 here is CASSLTRNTEAFF. DNA for the CDR3: TGTGCCAGCAGCTTAACCCGGAACACTGAAGCTTTCTTT.

This chain's CDR3 is CASSLTAGANVLTF. The CDR3 DNA sequence: TGTGCCAGCAGCTTAACGGCTGGGGCCAACGTCCTGACTTTC. J is TRBJ2-6 and V is TRBV11-2; no clear D. The germline V gene has CDR1 SGHAT and CDR2 FQNNGV. The CDR3 covers 14 residues. V was cut by 2 bases and J by 2 bases, with 4 bases left in between.

This clone was seen only a few times. V and J are TRBV4-1 and TRBJ1-6; D possibly corresponds to TRBD1 (5 bases). V gave up 4 bases and J gave up 0 bases, with 13 bases separating them. The CDR3 extends over 17 amino acids. Germline lookup yields CDR1 MGHRA and CDR2 YSYEKL. The CDR3 reads CASSPGPVGSYNSPLHF. The CDR3 DNA reads as TGCGCCAGCAGCCCAGGGCCCGTGGGCTCCTATAATTCACCCCTCCACTTT.

The genes are TRBV5-8 and TRBJ2-2; a weak D match, TRBD1 (6 bases). CDR3 length equals 13 residues. V was clipped by 2 bases and J by 6 bases, with 8 bases between them. Germline V gives CDR1 SGHTS, CDR2 YDEGEE. The CDR3 DNA follows: TGTGCCAGCAGCTTACAGGGTTCCGGGGAGCTGTTTTTT. It translates to CASSLQGSGELFF. Full variable domain (rest looked up from reference TRBV5-8 and TRBJ2-2): EAGVTQSPTHLIKTRGQQATLRCSPISGHTSVYWYQQALGLGLQFLLWYDEGEERNRGNFPPRFSGRQFPNYSSELNVNALELEDSALYLCASSLQGSGELFFGEGSRLTVL.

The rearrangement joins TRBV3-1 (or the pseudogene TRBV3-2) to TRBJ1-4; D uncertain. CDR3 length: 12 amino acids. Trimming left V 4 bases short and J 4 bases short, with 4 bases between. Germline CDR1 and CDR2: LGHDT and YNNKEL (reference sequence). CDR3 in amino acids: CASSRSNEKLFF. CDR3 sequence (DNA): TGTGCCAGCAGCCGCAGTAATGAAAAACTGTTTTTT.

V and J are TRBV2 and TRBJ1-2, with 8 nucleotides matching TRBD1. Germline CDR1 is SNHLY and CDR2 is FYNNEI. The CDR3 is 15 amino acids. V lost 10 bases, J lost 6 bases, and 16 bases stayed unmatched. The CDR3 sequence is CATPSEARGQDGYTF. In DNA, the CDR3 is TGTGCCACCCCCTCTGAGGCCAGGGGGCAAGATGGCTACACCTTC.